The 4 T cell receptor beta chains below come from one sample, sequenced in a study of cytomegalovirus exposure and HLA in healthy donors. PCR was performed using 60 Vbeta and 13 Jbeta primers. Sequenced by immunoSEQ multiplex PCR; TCRdb stores in-frame clones only, minus some. This table holds 40,000 to 50,000 clones. The sequencing sample was made of PBMCs. The source is a man aged 25 to 45 in good health and CMV-seronegative.

The chain combines TRBV7-9 with TRBJ1-4; the D gene is possibly TRBD1 (5 bases). Germline V gene lookup returns CDR1 SEHNR and CDR2 FQNEAQ (reference sequence). The CDR3 length is 13 residues. V was trimmed by 3 bases and J by 8 bases, leaving 10 bases between them. Here the CDR3 DNA reads TGTGCCAGCAGCTTTGTAGGGGCCGAAAAACTGTTTTTT. Translated, it gives CASSFVGAEKLFF.

V gene TRBV7-9 combines with J gene TRBJ2-1; TRBD2 matches at 9 bases. CDR3 length equals 15 residues. Germline trimming cut 5 bases from V and 9 bases from J; bases unmatched to any gene: 11. In germline, CDR1 is SEHNR, CDR2 FQNEAQ (reference sequence). CDR3 sequence reads: CASSILAGGPGEQFF. CDR3 sequence (DNA): TGTGCCAGCAGCATTCTTGCGGGAGGGCCAGGTGAGCAGTTCTTC.

V gene TRBV30 combines with J gene TRBJ1-3, with D possibly TRBD1 on 6 matching bases. Germline lookup yields CDR1 GTSNPN and CDR2 SVGIG (reference sequence). This CDR3 comprises 17 residues. V gave up 3 bases and J gave up 0 bases, with 18 bases separating them. The CDR3 DNA follows: TGTGCCTGGAGCGCTACCCACAGGACAGTCTCTGGAAACACCATATATTTT. Its translation: CAWSATHRTVSGNTIYF.

The chain is built from TRBV7-9 and TRBJ2-7, with D hard to call. The V gene lost 4 bases and the J gene lost 2 bases, with 6 bases spanning the gap. From germline, CDR1 is SEHNR and CDR2 FQNEAQ (reference sequence). The CDR3 spans 12 residues. The CDR3 DNA follows: TGTGCCAGCAGCTCGTGGCCCTACGAGCAGTACTTC. Translation gives CASSSWPYEQYF.